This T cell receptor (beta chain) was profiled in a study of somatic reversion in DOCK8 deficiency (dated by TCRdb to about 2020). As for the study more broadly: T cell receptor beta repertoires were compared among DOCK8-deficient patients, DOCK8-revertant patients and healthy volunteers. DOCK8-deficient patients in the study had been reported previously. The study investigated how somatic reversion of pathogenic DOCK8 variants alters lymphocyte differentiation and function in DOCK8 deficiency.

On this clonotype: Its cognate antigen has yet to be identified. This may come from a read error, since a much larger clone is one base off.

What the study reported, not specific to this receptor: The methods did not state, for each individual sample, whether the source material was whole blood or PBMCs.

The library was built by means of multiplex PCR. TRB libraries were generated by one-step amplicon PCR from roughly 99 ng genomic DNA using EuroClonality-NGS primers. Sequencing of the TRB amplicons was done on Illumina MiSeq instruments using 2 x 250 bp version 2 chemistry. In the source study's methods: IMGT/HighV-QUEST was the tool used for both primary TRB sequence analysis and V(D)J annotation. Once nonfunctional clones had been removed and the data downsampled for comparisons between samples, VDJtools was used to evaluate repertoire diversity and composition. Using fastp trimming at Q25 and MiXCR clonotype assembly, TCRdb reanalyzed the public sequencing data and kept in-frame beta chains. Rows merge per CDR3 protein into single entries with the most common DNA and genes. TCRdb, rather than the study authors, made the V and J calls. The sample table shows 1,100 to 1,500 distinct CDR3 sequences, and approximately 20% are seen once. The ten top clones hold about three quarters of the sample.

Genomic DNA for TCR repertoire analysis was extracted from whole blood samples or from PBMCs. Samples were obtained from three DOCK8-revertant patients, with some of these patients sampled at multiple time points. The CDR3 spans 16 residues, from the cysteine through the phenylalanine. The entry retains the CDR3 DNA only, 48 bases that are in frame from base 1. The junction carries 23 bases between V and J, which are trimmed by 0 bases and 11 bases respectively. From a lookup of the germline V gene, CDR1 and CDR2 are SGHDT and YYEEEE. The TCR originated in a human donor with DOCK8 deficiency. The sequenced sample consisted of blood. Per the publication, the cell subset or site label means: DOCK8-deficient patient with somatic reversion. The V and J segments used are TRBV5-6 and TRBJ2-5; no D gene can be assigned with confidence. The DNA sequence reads TGTGCCAGCAGCTTGGTTCGGAAACCCTATTATTACGGGCAGTACTTC. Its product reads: CASSLVRKPYYYGQYF.